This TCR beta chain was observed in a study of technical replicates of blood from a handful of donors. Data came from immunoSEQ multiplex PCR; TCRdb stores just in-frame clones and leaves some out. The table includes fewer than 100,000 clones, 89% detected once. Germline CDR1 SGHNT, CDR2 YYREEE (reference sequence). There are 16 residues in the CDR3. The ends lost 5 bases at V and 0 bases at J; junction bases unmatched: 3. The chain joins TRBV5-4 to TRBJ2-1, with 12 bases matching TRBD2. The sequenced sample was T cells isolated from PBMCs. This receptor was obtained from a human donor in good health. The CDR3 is CASRLAGGSSYNEQFF. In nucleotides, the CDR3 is TGTGCCAGCAGGCTAGCGGGGGGGAGCTCCTACAATGAGCAGTTCTTC.